These T cell receptor beta chains were read from a single sample in a study of OX40 agonist ivuxolimab in advanced cancers. Repertoires were generated with immunoSEQ multiplex PCR, while TCRdb's copy carries only in-frame clones and drops some. The top ten hold roughly 0.64% of the sample, which has about 73,000 clones, about 89% seen once. This sample comprised CD4+ or CD8+ T cells sorted from blood, obtained in a trial of the OX40 agonist ivuxolimab. The receptor set was obtained from an adult with an advanced solid tumor such as melanoma, head and neck, liver or kidney cancer. CDR3s leave out the opening cysteine and the closing phenylalanine or tryptophan. A D gene is named only where the DNA matches it firmly.

TRBJ1-6	.	TRBV30	AWRQESSYNSPLH
TRBJ2-7	.	TRBV5-1	ASSLGLSEQY
TRBJ1-1	.	TRBV21-1	ASKSRQGGTEAF
TRBJ2-7	.	TRBV7-2	ASSSRTVSSYEQY
TRBJ1-5	TRBD1	TRBV10-2	ASREGALGNQPQH
TRBJ1-6	.	TRBV5-6	ASSLAVGVGDSPLH
TRBJ1-1	.	TRBV6-1	ASRGGVVEAF
TRBJ2-5	TRBD1	TRBV5-1	ASSLWGTGEAETQY
TRBJ1-6	.	TRBV7-2	ASSLLRSPLH
TRBJ1-1	.	TRBV30	AWRTGHSNTEAF
TRBJ2-1	TRBD1	TRBV18	ASSRGTGTNEQF
TRBJ1-4	.	TRBV18	ASSPTLRVAANEKLF
TRBJ1-4	.	TRBV19	ASSTGPMGEKLF
TRBJ2-1	.	TRBV9	ASSVRDNEQF
TRBJ1-2	.	TRBV19	ASRGGGYT